This T cell receptor (beta chain) was identified during a study of blood T cell repertoires in COVID-19. Study background: Sites across the United States, Italy and Spain contributed samples from acute and convalescent COVID-19. PBMCs, B-cell-depleted T cells, or T cells provided the cDNA or gDNA that made up the material.

TCRdb's table, derived via immunoSEQ multiplex PCR, lists solely in-frame clones and lacks some. The data contain some 250,000 clones, roughly 86% of them singletons. This clone was observed a single time. The CDR3 length is 13 residues. V lost 5 bases to trimming and J lost 4 bases; unmatched junction nucleotides: 2. CDR1 and CDR2 (germline): MNHEY, SMNVEV (reference sequence). The study drew participants aged roughly 18 to 89 years from about two dozen US areas. Self-reported history from a screening survey and questionnaire set each donor's cohort. The sequence was obtained from a middle-aged woman with acute COVID-19. The V and J genes are TRBV27 and TRBJ2-1, with 7 bases that match TRBD1. The sample comprised PBMCs or T cells enriched from blood (not recorded which). Written as DNA, the CDR3 is TGTGCCAGCAGTCCGGGACAGTACAATGAGCAGTTCTTC. It specifies CASSPGQYNEQFF.